This T cell receptor (beta chain) appears in the sequencing data of a study of identical twins. From the 5' RACE reads, TCRdb called clonotypes with MiXCR, one entry per CDR3 protein. The repertoire holds under 300,000 distinct CDR3 sequences, with more than 13% as singletons. V dropped 2 bases and J dropped 3; count of bases not matched to a gene: 7. CDR3 length: 16 residues. Germline V CDR1 and CDR2: LGHDT, YNNKEL (reference sequence). The chain recombines TRBV3-1 with TRBJ1-5; 7 bases are a match to TRBD1. The clonotype was recovered from a woman aged 18-29 years in good health. Sequenced material: memory (CD45RO+) T cells sorted from blood. The CDR3 DNA sequence: TGTGCCAGCAGCCAATGGACAGGAGGGGACAATCAGCCCCAGCATTTT. Protein sequence: CASSQWTGGDNQPQHF.